This TCR beta chain stems from a study of CD8 T cells in Susac syndrome. With random hexamers, roughly 0.45 to 1 ug RNA was reverse transcribed. It was immunoSEQ multiplex PCR that amplified TCR beta CDR3 across 54 Vbeta and 13 Jbeta. MiXCR, run by TCRdb on the immunoSEQ multiplex PCR reads, gives a single entry per CDR3 protein. The sample yields under 150,000 distinct CDR3 sequences, about 90% seen once. Relapsing-remitting disease, either stable or active, was present in the treatment-naive patients who were the multiple sclerosis controls. FACS was used to enrich TEMRA cells, whereas the CD8+ and CD4+ T cells were obtained by negative isolation. The CDR3 has 17 residues. Germline assignment: CDR1 SSHAT and CDR2 FNYEAQ (reference sequence). J lost 6 bases, V lost 1 base, and 13 bases had no gene match.

This rearrangement joins TRBV7-7 to TRBJ2-7; 9 bases match TRBD2. This TCR came from a human donor with multiple sclerosis. Specimen: CD8+ T cells from PBMCs. The CDR3 DNA reads as TGTGCCAGCAGCTTAGGATGGGGCGGGAGGGCCCCTGGCGAGCAGTACTTC. It specifies CASSLGWGGRAPGEQYF.